What follows are 21 T cell receptor beta chains derived from one specimen sequenced in a study of T cell responses to AZD1222 COVID-19 vaccine. Clones were sequenced by immunoSEQ multiplex PCR, and TCRdb holds only the in-frame ones, with some missing. The table has 95,000 to 100,000 clones, around nine tenths seen once; the top ten hold about 15%. The material was peripheral blood, obtained 28 days after the second AZD1222 dose. The receptors were sampled from an adult who received the AZD1222 COVID-19 vaccine.

The chain carries TRBV3-1 (or the pseudogene TRBV3-2) and TRBJ2-7; TRBD2 matches at 7 bases. The length of the CDR3 is 15 residues. V lost 1 base and J lost 3; bases outside the gene matches: 6. Germline CDR1 LGHDT, CDR2 YNNKEL (reference sequence). The CDR3 region is CASSQVGLAVYEQYF. The CDR3, as DNA: TGTGCCAGCAGCCAAGTAGGCCTAGCGGTCTACGAGCAGTACTTC.

J is TRBJ1-2 and V is TRBV29-1, with no clear D. The CDR3 covers 13 residues. The V and J ends lost 5 bases and 9 bases respectively, with 19 bases between them. Germline V gives CDR1 SQVTM, CDR2 ANQGSEA. CDR3 loop: CSVPSNSDISYTF. The CDR3, as DNA: TGCAGCGTTCCTTCCAATAGTGACATCAGCTACACCTTC. The entire variable domain, with the rest obtained from reference TRBV29-1 and TRBJ1-2, is as follows: SAVISQKPSRDICQRGTSLTIQCQVDSQVTMMFWYRQQPGQSLTLIATANQGSEATYESGFVIDKFPISRPNLTFSTLTVSNMSPEDSSIYLCSVPSNSDISYTFGSGTRLTVV.

The gene calls are TRBV5-6 and TRBJ2-1; D not certain. CDR3 length equals 15 residues. Germline V gene sequence: CDR1 SGHDT, CDR2 YYEEEE. Trimming shortened V by 0 bases and J by 5 bases, and 12 bases separated the two germline ends. CDR3 in DNA: TGTGCCAGCAGCTTGGCCGGAAGGGTTCACAATGAGCAGTTCTTC. It encodes CASSLAGRVHNEQFF.

The chain uses TRBV18 and TRBJ2-7; 7 bases map to TRBD1. Per germline, CDR1 KGHSH and CDR2 LQKENI. This CDR3 is 15 amino acids long. With V trimmed by 4 bases and J by 6 bases, 12 bases remained unmatched. The CDR3 protein is CASSRQGNGESEQYF. The CDR3 bases are TGTGCCAGCTCACGACAGGGCAATGGGGAGAGCGAGCAGTACTTC.

The V and J genes are TRBV5-4 and TRBJ2-5; D may be TRBD2 (6 bases). CDR1 and CDR2 (germline): SGHNT, YYREEE (reference sequence). The CDR3 sequence is 16 residues long. With 0 bases removed from V and 1 base from J, the gap between germline ends came to 13 bases. The CDR3 DNA is TGTGCCAGCAGCTTGGGGCCTGGGACTCTCCAAGAGACCCAGTACTTC. Residues: CASSLGPGTLQETQYF.

This clone occurred a few times. The J gene is TRBJ1-3, the V gene TRBV30; no definite D call. Trimming removed 1 base from V and 0 bases from J, with 4 bases in between. Germline V gene lookup returns CDR1 GTSNPN and CDR2 SVGIG (reference sequence). The CDR3 runs to 13 residues. The CDR3 is CAWSAFSGNTIYF. CDR3 nucleotides: TGTGCCTGGAGTGCGTTCTCTGGAAACACCATATATTTT.

The V and J genes are TRBV20-1 and TRBJ2-1, with TRBD2 identical over 9 bases. Germline CDR1 reads DFQATT; CDR2 reads SNEGSKA (reference sequence). With 3 bases clipped from V and 6 bases from J, the junction kept 6 bases outside the gene matches. The CDR3 contains 14 residues. The CDR3 protein is CSASRPSGTNEQFF. As DNA, the CDR3 is TGCAGTGCTAGTCGGCCTAGCGGGACCAATGAGCAGTTCTTC.

The table lists this clone with a count of one. The V gene is TRBV27, the J gene TRBJ1-1, with 8 bases that match TRBD1. The J segment lost 7 bases and the V segment lost 3 bases, leaving 7 bases of the junction unmatched. Germline CDR1 reads MNHEY; CDR2 reads SMNVEV (reference sequence). The CDR3 contains 14 residues. The CDR3 DNA reads as TGTGCCAGCAGTTTGAACAGGGGGATCGGTGAAGCTTTCTTT. It is translated as CASSLNRGIGEAFF.

The V gene is TRBV3-1 (or the pseudogene TRBV3-2), the J gene TRBJ2-7; 7 bases line up with TRBD2. In germline, CDR1 is LGHDT, CDR2 YNNKEL (reference sequence). This CDR3 spans 14 amino acids. V was clipped by 4 bases and J by 4 bases; unmatched bases: 7. CDR3 bases: TGTGCCAGCAGCCCCCTACGCGGGAGTTACGAGCAGTACTTC. Translated: CASSPLRGSYEQYF.

This chain uses TRBV7-9 with TRBJ1-5, with a tentative D call TRBD1 (5 bases). The CDR3 is 13 residues long. Germline CDR1 is SEHNR and CDR2 is FQNEAQ (reference sequence). V shed 4 bases and J shed 2 bases, with 6 bases lying between them. CDR3 loop: CASSSTGNQPQHF. The CDR3 coding sequence is TGTGCCAGCAGCTCGACAGGCAATCAGCCCCAGCATTTT.

V gene TRBV29-1 combines with J gene TRBJ1-3; perhaps TRBD1 as D (6 bases). Per the germline V gene, CDR1 is SQVTM and CDR2 is ANQGSEA. V was clipped by 3 bases and J by 4 bases, with 19 bases between them. This CDR3 contains 16 residues. The CDR3 DNA sequence: TGCAGCGTTGATCCCCGAGGGGGGAATGACGGAAACACCATATATTTT. This codes for CSVDPRGGNDGNTIYF.

The rearrangement links TRBV7-8 to TRBJ2-7, with D possibly TRBD2 on 6 matching bases. The CDR3 consists of 15 residues. Between the trimmed V and J ends, which lost 3 bases and 4 bases, there was a span of 16 bases. CDR1 and CDR2 from the germline V gene are SGHVS and FQNEAQ. This CDR3 reads CASSLFSGILYEQYF. The DNA of the CDR3 is TGTGCCAGCAGCTTGTTTAGCGGAATCTTATACGAGCAGTACTTC.

This chain links TRBV3-1 (or the pseudogene TRBV3-2) with TRBJ2-1; 7 nucleotides agree with TRBD2. The length of the CDR3 is 20 residues. Looked up from germline, CDR1 is LGHDT and CDR2 is YNNKEL (reference sequence). The V gene end was trimmed by 0 bases and the J gene end by 0 bases; junction bases not matched to a gene: 14. The CDR3 here is CASSQEKEASGRSSYNEQFF. CDR3 sequence (DNA): TGTGCCAGCAGCCAAGAGAAGGAGGCTAGCGGAAGGAGCTCCTACAATGAGCAGTTCTTC.

The J gene is TRBJ1-2, the V gene TRBV28; D gene unclear. Germline V gene data show CDR1 as MDHEN and CDR2 as SYDVKM. CDR3 length: 12 amino acids. With 5 bases removed from V and 4 bases from J, the gap between germline ends came to 8 bases. CDR3 nucleotides: TGTGCCAGCAGTGATCGGGGCTATGGCTACACCTTC. This gives the protein CASSDRGYGYTF.

This clone was counted once. The J gene is TRBJ2-2, the V gene TRBV5-6; TRBD2 is a possible D gene (6 bases). In germline, CDR1 is SGHDT, CDR2 YYEEEE. The V end lost 4 bases, the J end lost 12 bases, and 16 bases lay between the germline ends. The CDR3 consists of 13 residues. The chain's CDR3 is CASSRSSAGKLFF. In DNA form, the CDR3 reads TGTGCCAGCAGCCGTTCATCGGCGGGGAAGCTGTTTTTT.

This clone came up once. The CDR3 spells CASNNYNEQFF. In DNA, the CDR3 is TGTGCCAGCAACAACTACAATGAGCAGTTCTTC. The chain uses TRBV4-2 and TRBJ2-1; D is unclear. The V gene lost 7 bases and the J gene lost 3 bases, with 4 bases spanning the gap. The CDR3 consists of 11 residues. Germline V gene data show CDR1 as LGHNA and CDR2 as YNFKEQ.

This chain uses TRBV18 with TRBJ1-5, with D possibly being TRBD1 (5 bases). CDR3 length: 14 amino acids. Germline loops: CDR1 KGHSH, CDR2 LQKENI. Trimming removed 5 bases from V and 0 bases from J, with 8 bases in between. The CDR3 spells CASSDSYSNQPQHF. The CDR3 region has the DNA TGTGCCAGCTCAGACAGTTATAGCAATCAGCCCCAGCATTTT. Variable domain in full (rest from reference TRBV18 and TRBJ1-5): NAGVMQNPRHLVRRRGQEARLRCSPMKGHSHVYWYRQLPEEGLKFMVYLQKENIIDESGMPKERFSAEFPKEGPSILRIQQVVRGDSAAYFCASSDSYSNQPQHFGDGTRLSIL.

The genes are TRBV19 and TRBJ1-1; TRBD1 might be the D (5 bases). This CDR3 comprises 14 residues. CDR1 is LNHDA and CDR2 is SQIVND in the germline V gene (reference sequence). V was pared by 6 bases and J by 2 bases, with 13 bases between. The CDR3 protein is CASRTTALNTEAFF. For the CDR3, the DNA is TGTGCCAGTAGAACGACAGCGCTTAACACTGAAGCTTTCTTT. The full variable domain, with the rest looked up from reference TRBV19 and TRBJ1-1, is DGGITQSPKYLFRKEGQNVTLSCEQNLNHDAMYWYRQDPGQGLRLIYYSQIVNDFQKGDIAEGYSVSREKKESFPLTVTSAQKNPTAFYLCASRTTALNTEAFFGQGTRLTVV.

The rearrangement uses TRBV7-9 and TRBJ1-6; 10 nucleotides agree with TRBD1. The J segment lost 8 bases and the V segment lost 7 bases, leaving 11 bases of the junction unmatched. The CDR3 spans 16 residues. Germline V gene sequence: CDR1 SEHNR, CDR2 FQNEAQ (reference sequence). This CDR3 reads CASTLTGQGYDSPLHF. The CDR3 DNA reads TGTGCCAGCACCCTGACGGGACAGGGGTACGATTCACCCCTCCACTTT.

J is TRBJ1-1 and V is TRBV12-3 or TRBV12-4; no clear D gene. CDR3 length equals 13 residues. V was pared by 5 bases and J by 6 bases, with 13 bases between. For the CDR3, the DNA is TGTGCCAGCAGTCGACAAACCTCTTCTGAAGCTTTCTTT. It codes for CASSRQTSSEAFF.

The gene calls are TRBV11-2 and TRBJ1-5, with no clear D. In germline, CDR1 is SGHAT, CDR2 FQNNGV. V lost 8 bases and J lost 7, with 15 bases in between. The CDR3 loop spans 13 amino acids. This CDR3 reads CASGEGEGQPQHF. The CDR3 DNA is TGTGCCAGCGGAGAGGGTGAAGGGCAGCCCCAGCATTTT.